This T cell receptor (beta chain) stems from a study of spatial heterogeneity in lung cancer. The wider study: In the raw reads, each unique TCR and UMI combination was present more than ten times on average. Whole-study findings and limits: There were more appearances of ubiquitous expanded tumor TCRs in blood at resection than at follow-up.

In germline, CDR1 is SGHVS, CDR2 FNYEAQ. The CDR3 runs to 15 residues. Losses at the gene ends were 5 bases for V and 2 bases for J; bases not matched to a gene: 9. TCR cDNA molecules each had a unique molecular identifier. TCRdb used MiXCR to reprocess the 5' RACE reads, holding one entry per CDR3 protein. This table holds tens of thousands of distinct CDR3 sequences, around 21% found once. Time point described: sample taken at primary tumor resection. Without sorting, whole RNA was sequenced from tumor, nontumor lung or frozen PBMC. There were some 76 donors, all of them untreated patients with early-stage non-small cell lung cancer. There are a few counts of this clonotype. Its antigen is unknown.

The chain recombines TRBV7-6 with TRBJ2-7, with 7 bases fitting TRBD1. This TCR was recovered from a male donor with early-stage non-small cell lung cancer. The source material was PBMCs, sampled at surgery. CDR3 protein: CASSRTSGQTYEQYF. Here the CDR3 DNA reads TGTGCCAGCAGCCGGACTTCGGGACAGACCTACGAGCAGTACTTC.